A single sample is the source of the 9 T cell receptor beta chains below, sequenced in a study of blood T cell repertoires in COVID-19 (dated by TCRdb to 2020 to 2022). The library was built by means of the immunoSEQ multiplex PCR assay. The immuneACCESS repertoire file appears here via TCRdb, limited to in-frame rearrangements. These files lack a portion of the clones; in checked studies, under half of the deficit traces to unresolved V genes, and the cause of the others is not known. A total of about 270,000 clones appear in this sample, about nine tenths of them only once. 2.3% of the sample rests with the top ten. Sequenced input: PBMCs or T cells enriched from blood (not recorded which). The source of these receptors is a woman aged 40 to 55 with acute COVID-19.

The chain combines TRBV11-3 with TRBJ2-5; D remains unclear. Trimming left V 3 bases short and J 1 base short, with 12 bases between. The CDR3 sequence is 15 residues long. The germline V gene has CDR1 SGHNT and CDR2 YENEEA. The CDR3 loop is CASSLSSALQETQYF. The DNA for the CDR3 is TGTGCCAGCAGCTTGAGCAGCGCCCTCCAAGAGACCCAGTACTTC.

The rearrangement uses TRBV6-2 or TRBV6-3 and TRBJ2-7; TRBD2 agrees at 14 bases. Germline V gene data show CDR1 as MNHEY and CDR2 as SVGEGT. V lost 0 bases to trimming and J lost 2 bases; unmatched junction nucleotides: 15. The CDR3 covers 21 residues. CDR3 nucleotide sequence: TGTGCCAGCAGTTACTCGATTTCCCGGACTAGCGGGAGGTTGGGTACCTACGAGCAGTACTTC. Translated: CASSYSISRTSGRLGTYEQYF.

The chain combines TRBV7-6 with TRBJ2-1, with D perhaps matching TRBD2 (6 bases). V lost 1 base, J lost 9 bases, and 19 bases lay in between. Germline V gene lookup returns CDR1 SGHVS and CDR2 FNYEAQ. The CDR3 is 16 residues long. The chain's CDR3 is CASSLGVRLGEGEQFF. The DNA of the CDR3 is TGTGCCAGCAGCTTAGGCGTTAGACTAGGGGAAGGTGAGCAGTTCTTC. The full variable domain, completed using reference TRBV7-6 and TRBJ2-1, is GAGVSQSPRYKVTKRGQDVALRCDPISGHVSLYWYRQALGQGPEFLTYFNYEAQQDKSGLPNDRFSAERPEGSISTLTIQRTEQRDSAMYRCASSLGVRLGEGEQFFGPGTRLTVL.

The V gene is TRBV10-3, the J gene TRBJ1-2, with D maybe TRBD1 (6 bases). V was cut by 2 bases and J by 2 bases, with 9 bases left in between. In germline, CDR1 is ENHRY, CDR2 SYGVKD. The CDR3 covers 14 residues. The CDR3 DNA reads as TGTGCCATCAGTGAGCCAGGGGAGAACTATGGCTACACCTTC. This codes for CAISEPGENYGYTF.

A single count supports this clone. The chain employs TRBV6-5 and TRBJ1-5; a possible D gene is TRBD1 (6 bases). The CDR3 is 15 amino acids. The germline V and J ends were trimmed by 5 bases and 0 bases, with 11 bases remaining between them. Germline V gene lookup returns CDR1 MNHEY and CDR2 SVGAGI. CDR3 in amino acids: CASSPGTLSNQPQHF. In nucleotides, the CDR3 is TGTGCCAGCAGTCCCGGGACACTTAGCAATCAGCCCCAGCATTTT.

This clone was seen just once. CDR3 in DNA: TGTGCCAGCAGTTTAAAGGCAGGGGGAGGTGAAAAACTGTTTTTT. It is translated as CASSLKAGGGEKLFF. The rearrangement links TRBV27 to TRBJ1-4; 7 bases agree with TRBD1. The CDR3 runs to 15 residues. Germline V gene lookup returns CDR1 MNHEY and CDR2 SMNVEV (reference sequence). With 2 bases clipped from V and 7 bases from J, the junction kept 7 bases outside the gene matches.

V gene TRBV7-5 combines with J gene TRBJ2-6; the table gives TRBD2 as D, unverified against the DNA. TRBV7-5 is annotated as a pseudogene. The CDR3 is 19 residues long. CDR3 nucleotides: TGTGTCAGAAGCTTAAGTCGGGAAGGGCTTTTTCCTGGGGCCAACGTCCTGACTTTC. Its translation is CVRSLSREGLFPGANVLTF.

The chain carries TRBV6-6 and TRBJ1-1; D uncertain. Germline V lookup: CDR1 MNHNY, CDR2 SVGAGI (reference sequence). The CDR3 is 12 amino acids. The V end lost 7 bases, the J end lost 8 bases, and 14 bases lay between the germline ends. CDR3 in DNA: TGTGCCAGCACCGCCTTGGAGGCAGAAGCTTTCTTT. Amino acid sequence: CASTALEAEAFF.

The chain recombines TRBV5-4 with TRBJ2-1, with TRBD2 matching 9 bases. Trimming cost V 7 bases and J 4 bases; bases outside gene matches: 9. The CDR3 has 15 amino acids. Looked up from germline, CDR1 is SGHNT and CDR2 is YYREEE (reference sequence). In nucleotides, the CDR3 is TGTGCCAGCGGGGGGATAGCGGGGGTTTACAATGAGCAGTTCTTC. Translation gives CASGGIAGVYNEQFF.